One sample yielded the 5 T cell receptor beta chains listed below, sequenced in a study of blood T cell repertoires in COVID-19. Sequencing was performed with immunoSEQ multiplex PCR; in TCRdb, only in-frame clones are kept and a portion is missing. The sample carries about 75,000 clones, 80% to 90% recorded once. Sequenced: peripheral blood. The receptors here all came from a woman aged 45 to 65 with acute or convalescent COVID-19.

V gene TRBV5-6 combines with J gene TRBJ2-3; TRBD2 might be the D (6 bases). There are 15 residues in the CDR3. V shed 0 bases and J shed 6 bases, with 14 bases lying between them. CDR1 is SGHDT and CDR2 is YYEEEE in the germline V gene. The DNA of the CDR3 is TGTGCCAGCAGCTTGGGGGAGGTTATTGCGGATACGCAGTATTTT. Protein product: CASSLGEVIADTQYF.

The CDR3 here is CASRTERGYGYTF. DNA for the CDR3: TGTGCCAGCCGGACAGAGAGGGGTTATGGCTACACCTTC. The chain combines TRBV6-5 with TRBJ1-2; tentatively, D is TRBD1 (6 bases). Trimming stripped 8 bases from V and 5 bases from J, with 15 bases between. Germline CDR1 and CDR2: MNHEY and SVGAGI. The CDR3 has 13 amino acids.

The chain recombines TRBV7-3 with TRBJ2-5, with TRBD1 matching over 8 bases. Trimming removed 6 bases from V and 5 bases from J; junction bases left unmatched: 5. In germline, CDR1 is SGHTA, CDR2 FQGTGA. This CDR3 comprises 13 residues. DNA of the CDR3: TGTGCCAGCAGTCGTGGACAGGGCGAGACCCAGTACTTC. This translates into CASSRGQGETQYF.

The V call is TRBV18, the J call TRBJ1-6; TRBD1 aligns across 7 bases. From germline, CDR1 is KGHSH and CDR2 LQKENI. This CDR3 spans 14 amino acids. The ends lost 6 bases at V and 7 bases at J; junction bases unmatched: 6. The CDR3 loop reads CASSKGASNSPLHF. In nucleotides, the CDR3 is TGTGCCAGCTCGAAGGGGGCGAGCAATTCACCCCTCCACTTT.

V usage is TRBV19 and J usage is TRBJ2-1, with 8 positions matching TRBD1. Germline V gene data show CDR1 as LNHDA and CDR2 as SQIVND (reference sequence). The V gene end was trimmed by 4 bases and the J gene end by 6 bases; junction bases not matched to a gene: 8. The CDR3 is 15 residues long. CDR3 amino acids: CASSTADRASNEQFF. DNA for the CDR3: TGTGCCAGTAGTACAGCGGACAGGGCTAGCAATGAGCAGTTCTTC.